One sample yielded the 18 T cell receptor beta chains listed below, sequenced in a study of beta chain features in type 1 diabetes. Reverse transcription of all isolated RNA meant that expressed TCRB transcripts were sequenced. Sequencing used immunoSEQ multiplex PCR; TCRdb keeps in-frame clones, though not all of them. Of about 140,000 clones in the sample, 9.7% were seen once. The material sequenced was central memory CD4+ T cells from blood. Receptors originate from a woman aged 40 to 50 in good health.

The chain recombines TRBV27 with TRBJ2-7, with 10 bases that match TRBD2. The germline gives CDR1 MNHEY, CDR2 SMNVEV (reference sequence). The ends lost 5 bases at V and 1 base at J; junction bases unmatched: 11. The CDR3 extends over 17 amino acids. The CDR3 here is CASSPHGLAAGSYEQYF. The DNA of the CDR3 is TGTGCCAGCAGTCCTCACGGACTAGCGGCCGGATCCTACGAGCAGTACTTC.

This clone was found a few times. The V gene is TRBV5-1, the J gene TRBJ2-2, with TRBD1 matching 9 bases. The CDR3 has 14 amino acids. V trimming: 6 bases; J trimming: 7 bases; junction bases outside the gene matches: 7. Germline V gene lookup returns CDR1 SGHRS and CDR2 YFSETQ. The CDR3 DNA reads TGCGCCAGCACCGCCGGGACAGGGCACGGGGAGCTGTTTTTT. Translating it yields CASTAGTGHGELFF.

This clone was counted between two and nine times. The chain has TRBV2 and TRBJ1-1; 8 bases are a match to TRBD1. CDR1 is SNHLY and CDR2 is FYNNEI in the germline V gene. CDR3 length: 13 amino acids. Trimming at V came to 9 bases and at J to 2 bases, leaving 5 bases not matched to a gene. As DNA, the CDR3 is TGTGCCAGTCGGACAGGGTTTAACACTGAAGCTTTCTTT. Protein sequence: CASRTGFNTEAFF.

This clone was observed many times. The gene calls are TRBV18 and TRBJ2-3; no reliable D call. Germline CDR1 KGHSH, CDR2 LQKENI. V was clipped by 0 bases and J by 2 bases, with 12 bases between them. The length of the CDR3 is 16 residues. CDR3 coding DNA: TGTGCCAGCTCACCACCCCGTAAAGCCGCCACAGATACGCAGTATTTT. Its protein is CASSPPRKAATDTQYF.

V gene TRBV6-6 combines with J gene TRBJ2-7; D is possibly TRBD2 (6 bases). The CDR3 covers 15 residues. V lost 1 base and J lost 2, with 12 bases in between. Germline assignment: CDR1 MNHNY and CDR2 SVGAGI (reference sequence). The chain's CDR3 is CASSYWRDSTYEQYF. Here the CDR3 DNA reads TGTGCCAGCAGTTACTGGAGGGACTCTACCTACGAGCAGTACTTC.

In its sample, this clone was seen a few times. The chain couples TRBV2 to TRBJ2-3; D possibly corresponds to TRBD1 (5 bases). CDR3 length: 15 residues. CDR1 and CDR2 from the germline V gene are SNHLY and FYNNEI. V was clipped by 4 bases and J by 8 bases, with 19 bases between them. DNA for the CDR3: TGTGCCAGCAGTGGCCAGGGTGGGGCTGGCCGTACGCAGTATTTT. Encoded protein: CASSGQGGAGRTQYF.

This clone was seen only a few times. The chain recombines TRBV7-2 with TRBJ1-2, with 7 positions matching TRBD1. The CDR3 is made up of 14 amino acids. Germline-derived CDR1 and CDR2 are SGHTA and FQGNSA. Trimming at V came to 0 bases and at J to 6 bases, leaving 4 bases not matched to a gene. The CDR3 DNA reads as TGTGCCAGCAGCTTAGCCGGGACAGCCCATGGCTACACCTTC. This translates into CASSLAGTAHGYTF.

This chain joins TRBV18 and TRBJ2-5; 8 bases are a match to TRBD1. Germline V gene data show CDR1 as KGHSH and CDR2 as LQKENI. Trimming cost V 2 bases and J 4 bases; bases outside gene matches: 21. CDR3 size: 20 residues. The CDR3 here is CASSPLSPGGDPGPGETQYF. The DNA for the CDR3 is TGTGCCAGCTCACCATTGTCACCAGGGGGCGACCCTGGTCCCGGAGAGACCCAGTACTTC.

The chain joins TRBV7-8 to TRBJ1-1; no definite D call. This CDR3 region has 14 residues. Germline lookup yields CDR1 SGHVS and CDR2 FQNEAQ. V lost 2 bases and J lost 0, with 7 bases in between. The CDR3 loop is CASSLLAVNTEAFF. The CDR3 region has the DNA TGTGCCAGCAGCTTATTAGCCGTGAACACTGAAGCTTTCTTT.

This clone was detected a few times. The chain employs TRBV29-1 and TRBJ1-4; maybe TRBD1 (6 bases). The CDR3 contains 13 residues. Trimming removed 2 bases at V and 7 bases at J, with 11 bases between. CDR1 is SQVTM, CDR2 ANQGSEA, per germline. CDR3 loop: CSVETGLTEKLFF. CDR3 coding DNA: TGCAGCGTTGAAACAGGGCTGACTGAAAAACTGTTTTTT.

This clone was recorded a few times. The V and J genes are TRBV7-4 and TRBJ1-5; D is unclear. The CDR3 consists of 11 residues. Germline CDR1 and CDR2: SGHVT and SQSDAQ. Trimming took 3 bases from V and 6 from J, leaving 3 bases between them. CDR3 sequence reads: CASSFGQPQHF. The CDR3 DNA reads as TGTGCCAGCAGCTTCGGTCAGCCCCAGCATTTT.

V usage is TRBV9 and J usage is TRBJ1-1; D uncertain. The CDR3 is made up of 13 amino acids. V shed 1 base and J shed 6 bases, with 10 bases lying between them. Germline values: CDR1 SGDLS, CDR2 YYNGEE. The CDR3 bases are TGTGCCAGCAGCGTATATTGGGAGGCTGAAGCTTTCTTT. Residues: CASSVYWEAEAFF.

CDR3 region: CASSFRGQGTDTQYF. The CDR3 bases are TGTGCCAGCAGTTTTCGGGGACAGGGGACAGATACGCAGTATTTT. The chain employs TRBV27 and TRBJ2-3; TRBD1 matches at 10 bases. CDR3 length equals 15 residues. Trimming took 3 bases from V and 3 from J; bases not matched to a gene: 3. CDR1 and CDR2 (germline): MNHEY, SMNVEV (reference sequence).

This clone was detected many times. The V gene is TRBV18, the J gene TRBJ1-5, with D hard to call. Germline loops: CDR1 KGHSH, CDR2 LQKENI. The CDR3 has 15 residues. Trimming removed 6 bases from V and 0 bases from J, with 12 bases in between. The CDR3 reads CASSMGGSSNQPQHF. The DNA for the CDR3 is TGTGCCAGCTCTATGGGTGGGAGTAGCAATCAGCCCCAGCATTTT.

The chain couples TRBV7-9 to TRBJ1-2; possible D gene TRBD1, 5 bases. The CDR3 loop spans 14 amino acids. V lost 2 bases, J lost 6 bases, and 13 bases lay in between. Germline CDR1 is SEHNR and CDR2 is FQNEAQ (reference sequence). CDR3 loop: CASSLTQGGNGYTF. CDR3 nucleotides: TGTGCCAGCAGCTTAACTCAGGGCGGGAATGGCTACACCTTC.

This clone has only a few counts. For the CDR3, the DNA is TGTGCCAGCAGCGTAGATGCTCGAGATTCACCCCTCCACTTT. It specifies CASSVDARDSPLHF. The rearrangement joins TRBV9 to TRBJ1-6, with no clear D. Germline V CDR1 and CDR2: SGDLS, YYNGEE. Trimming took off 0 bases at V and 8 bases at J, with 9 bases between the two ends. CDR3 length equals 14 residues. Together with reference TRBV9 and TRBJ1-6, the CDR3 gives the full variable domain: DSGVTQTPKHLITATGQRVTLRCSPRSGDLSVYWYQQSLDQGLQFLIQYYNGEERAKGNILERFSAQQFPDLHSELNLSSLELGDSALYFCASSVDARDSPLHFGNGTRLTVT.

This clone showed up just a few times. The CDR3 loop reads CASSEGAGQPATEAFF. As DNA, the CDR3 is TGTGCCAGCAGTGAAGGCGCTGGACAGCCGGCCACTGAAGCTTTCTTT. The chain recombines TRBV2 with TRBJ1-1; D is perhaps TRBD1 (6 bases). V shed 1 base and J shed 4 bases, with 16 bases lying between them. From germline, CDR1 is SNHLY and CDR2 FYNNEI. The CDR3 consists of 16 residues.

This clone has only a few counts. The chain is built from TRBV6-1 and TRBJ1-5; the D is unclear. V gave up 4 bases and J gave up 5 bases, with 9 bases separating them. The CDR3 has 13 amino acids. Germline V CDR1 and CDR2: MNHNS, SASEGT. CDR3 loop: CASSAGWDQPQHF. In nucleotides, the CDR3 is TGTGCCAGCAGTGCGGGGTGGGATCAGCCCCAGCATTTT.